A single sample gave rise to the 9 T cell receptor beta chains below, sequenced in a study of blood T cell repertoires in COVID-19. Repertoires were generated with immunoSEQ multiplex PCR, while TCRdb's copy carries only in-frame clones and drops some. The profile shows under 200,000 clones, roughly nine tenths of them singletons. Sequenced sample: peripheral blood. The receptors here all came from a man aged 55 to 70 with acute or convalescent COVID-19.

The V gene is TRBV6-1, the J gene TRBJ2-7; D perhaps matches TRBD1 (6 bases). V was trimmed by 1 base and J by 2 bases, leaving 12 bases between them. The V gene's germline CDR1 is MNHNS and CDR2 SASEGT. This CDR3 contains 15 residues. The CDR3 nucleotides read TGTGCCAGCAGTGAAGTCCCGGCAGGGGCCTACGAGCAGTACTTC. Its protein product is CASSEVPAGAYEQYF.

The rearrangement uses TRBV6-5 and TRBJ2-7; TRBD2 agrees at 9 bases. The CDR3 contains 15 residues. Germline V gene data show CDR1 as MNHEY and CDR2 as SVGAGI. J gave up 0 bases and V 8 bases, and 8 bases lay outside the gene matches. The CDR3, as DNA: TGTGCCAGCCGCCGGGGACTAGCTCACTCCTACGAGCAGTACGTC. Its protein is CASRRGLAHSYEQYV.

This clone was recorded only once. The chain is built from TRBV7-3 and TRBJ2-7; 8 bases agree with TRBD1. Germline V gene lookup returns CDR1 SGHTA and CDR2 FQGTGA. The CDR3 runs to 15 residues. With 2 bases clipped from V and 0 bases from J, the junction kept 3 bases outside the gene matches. CDR3 sequence: CASSLGTGRSYEQYF. DNA of the CDR3: TGTGCCAGCAGCTTAGGGACAGGACGCTCCTACGAGCAGTACTTC.

The chain uses TRBV19 and TRBJ1-1; TRBD1 is a possible D gene (5 bases). The germline gives CDR1 LNHDA, CDR2 SQIVND (reference sequence). V shed 5 bases and J shed 4 bases, with 11 bases lying between them. The CDR3 consists of 13 residues. The CDR3 region has the DNA TGTGCCAGTAGTGCGCAGGGAAGCACTGAAGCTTTCTTT. Protein: CASSAQGSTEAFF.

This clone has only a few counts. V is TRBV15 and J is TRBJ2-3, with D maybe TRBD1 (5 bases). The CDR3 has 15 amino acids. Germline CDR1 is LNHNV and CDR2 is YYDKDF (reference sequence). Trimming took off 1 base at V and 0 bases at J, with 8 bases between the two ends. CDR3 DNA sequence: TGTGCCACCAGCAGAGGGGGCACTAGCACAGATACGCAGTATTTT. This translates into CATSRGGTSTDTQYF.

The genes are TRBV6-2 or TRBV6-3 and TRBJ2-7; 13 nucleotides align to TRBD2. This CDR3 region has 14 residues. Germline values: CDR1 MNHEY, CDR2 SVGEGT. J lost 5 bases, V lost 5 bases, and 3 bases had no gene match. The CDR3 protein is CASSGTSGNDEQYV. For the CDR3, the DNA is TGTGCCAGCAGTGGGACTAGCGGGAACGACGAGCAGTACGTC.

This clone was detected only once. The rearrangement uses TRBV19 and TRBJ1-1, with a tentative D call TRBD1 (6 bases). The CDR3 runs to 12 residues. The germline CDR1 and CDR2 sequences are LNHDA and SQIVND (reference sequence). V was shortened by 11 bases and J by 5 bases, with 15 bases between the two germline ends. The CDR3 sequence is CASRTDGTEAFF. CDR3 bases: TGTGCCTCCCGGACAGACGGGACTGAAGCTTTCTTT.

The chain links TRBV3-1 (or the pseudogene TRBV3-2) to TRBJ2-3; 11 bases agree with TRBD2. This CDR3 has 16 residues. V shed 0 bases, J shed 6 bases, and the junction held 5 bases outside the gene matches. Germline assignment: CDR1 LGHDT and CDR2 YNNKEL (reference sequence). The CDR3 reads CASSQDLAGGRDTQYF. The CDR3 DNA is TGTGCCAGCAGCCAAGACCTAGCGGGGGGCCGGGATACGCAGTATTTT.

The chain carries TRBV19 and TRBJ1-5; a weak D match, TRBD1 (6 bases). In germline, CDR1 is LNHDA, CDR2 SQIVND (reference sequence). V lost 1 base to trimming and J lost 6 bases, with 13 bases between them. The CDR3 length is 15 residues. The CDR3 DNA reads as TGTGCCAGTAGTATAGGAGGGGGACACGGTCAGCCCCAGCATTTT. Translating it yields CASSIGGGHGQPQHF.